Listed below are T cell receptor beta chains from one sample, sequenced in a study of blood T cell repertoires in COVID-19. Using immunoSEQ multiplex PCR, the repertoire was profiled, and TCRdb retains in-frame clones only, with some absent. The sample contains 54,000 or so clones, 83% of which appear only once. Sequencing was performed on peripheral blood. Receptors originate from a woman aged 55-70 years with acute or convalescent COVID-19. Each CDR3 is given with its conserved first and last residue. Fields, in order: D gene, V gene, CDR3 protein. A D gene is named only where the DNA matches it firmly.

TRBD1 | TRBV7-3 | CASSPGGTRSSPLHF
. | TRBV6-5 | CASSRSSRGYEQYF
TRBD2 | TRBV6-5 | CASSSRTRSYNEQFF
. | TRBV30 | CAWSGGGYGYTF
TRBD2 | TRBV5-1 | CASSLGLAGVDTQYF
. | TRBV7-8 | CASSFSLVWALFGDQPQHF
TRBD1 | TRBV19 | CASSLRQGGNQPQHF
TRBD1 | TRBV5-6 | CASSFSRDRGLSDTQYF
. | TRBV18 | CASSPHPPNRVHNEQFF
. | TRBV2 | CASSEVSGALSSQYF
. | TRBV2 | CASTERPLSTDTQYF
TRBD2 | TRBV3-1/TRBV3-2 | CASSQLLAGVSEQYF
. | TRBV19 | CASSNAAGNQPQHF
TRBD2 | TRBV30 | CAWGQGTSGSWGETQYF
. | TRBV4-1 | CASSRFDREKLFF
. | TRBV5-4 | CASSLVRGSTDTQYF
. | TRBV19 | CASSIEEGRPGNTIYF
TRBD2 | TRBV6-5 | CASSRTGGGPSEQFF
TRBD1 | TRBV6-1 | CASSEKMRTGGYYGYTF
. | TRBV11-2 | CASSPGLQLSRERYGYTF
TRBD2 | TRBV9 | CASSDGTSGRSVSGELFF
TRBD1 | TRBV2 | CASSRQGLTNEKLFF
. | TRBV7-2 | CASSVGALENSPLHF
TRBD1 | TRBV2 | CASNRAGGAGGELFF
. | TRBV5-1 | CASSLGRGSNQPQHF
TRBD2 | TRBV5-1 | CASSLGGSGSPGSQDTQYF
. | TRBV19 | CASSMFHGSGGNTEAFF
TRBD2 | TRBV3-1/TRBV3-2 | CASSRTGTSAQETQYF
TRBD2 | TRBV7-9 | CASKILAGGTGELFF
. | TRBV30 | CAWSVSGAGHSPLHF
. | TRBV2 | CASSQGYGYTF
TRBD1 | TRBV19 | CASSTGQEYGYTF
. | TRBV6-1 | CASRYTGTPYYEQYF
TRBD1 | TRBV3-1/TRBV3-2 | CASSQTRDRGRLVFRNEQFF
TRBD1 | TRBV9 | CASSKGYQGGTEAFF